These 30 T cell receptor beta chains were all obtained from the same sample, sequenced in a study of regulatory T cells in long-lasting Graves disease. The authors built TCR beta libraries using iRepertoire HTBI primers and Arm-PCR of CDR3 regions. TCRdb reprocessed the multiplex PCR reads with MiXCR, giving one entry per CDR3 protein. Of around 500,000 distinct CDR3 sequences in the sample, more than 10% were seen once. Documented time point: newly diagnosed GD, antithyroid drugs for less than 3 months. Construction of the TCR library relied on RNA isolated from PBMCs. Another study also made use of these data, one on T cells in Graves' hyperthyroidism and ophthalmopathy.

The source was peripheral blood mononuclear cells (PBMCs), collected at new diagnosis, from a patient treated with antithyroid drugs. Receptor source: a woman in her twenties or thirties with Graves disease.

This clonotype was detected many times. The chain is built from TRBV7-2 and TRBJ2-7; tentative D call: TRBD2 (6 bases). With 3 bases removed from V and 2 bases from J, the gap between germline ends came to 17 bases. The germline gives CDR1 SGHTA, CDR2 FQGNSA. The CDR3 spans 16 residues. The CDR3 nucleotides read TGTGCCAGCAGCTTTCGTGGTCTGGCGGGACCCTACGAGCAGTACTTC. Translated: CASSFRGLAGPYEQYF.

At least ten counts were recorded for this clonotype. The chain combines TRBV7-9 with TRBJ1-1; a possible D gene is TRBD1 (5 bases). The CDR3 runs 13 residues. Trimming shortened V by 2 bases and J by 6 bases, and 10 bases separated the two germline ends. The germline V gene encodes CDR1 SEHNR and CDR2 FQNEAQ (reference sequence). The CDR3 loop is CASSLTDKPEAFF. The CDR3 bases are TGTGCCAGCAGCTTAACGGACAAGCCTGAAGCTTTCTTT. The complete variable domain, with remaining parts taken from reference TRBV7-9 and TRBJ1-1, reads DTGVSQNPRHKITKRGQNVTFRCDPISEHNRLYWYRQTLGQGPEFLTYFQNEAQLEKSRLLSDRFSAERPKGSFSTLEIQRTEQGDSAMYLCASSLTDKPEAFFGQGTRLTVV.

As for this clonotype: This may arise from a read error, as a much more abundant clone is one base away. V and J are TRBV28 and TRBJ2-7; D is uncertain. The V and J ends lost 7 bases and 6 bases respectively, with 13 bases between them. Per the germline V gene, CDR1 is MDHEN and CDR2 is SYDVKM. The CDR3 covers 12 residues. CDR3 residues: CASTPLVGEQYF. CDR3 sequence (DNA): TGTGCCAGCACCCCCCTTGTGGGCGAGCAGTACTTC.

This clonotype was counted only a few times. The chain uses TRBV11-2 and TRBJ2-1; TRBD2 agrees at 11 bases. Germline V CDR1 and CDR2: SGHAT, FQNNGV. This CDR3 has 15 residues. The trim removed 0 bases at V and 11 bases at J, leaving 6 bases unmatched. The CDR3: CASSLDQGLAAQQFF. DNA for the CDR3: TGTGCCAGCAGCTTAGATCAGGGACTAGCGGCCCAGCAGTTCTTC.

The rearrangement links TRBV29-1 to TRBJ2-7, with 12 bases identical to TRBD1. V lost 7 bases, J lost 5 bases, and 9 bases stayed unmatched. Germline V gene data show CDR1 as SQVTM and CDR2 as ANQGSEA. This CDR3 region has 14 residues. This CDR3 reads CSAGGGTGGDEQYF. The CDR3 DNA reads TGCAGCGCTGGGGGCGGGACAGGGGGCGACGAGCAGTACTTC.

Many counts were recorded for this clonotype. Germline and junction disagree at one end, which may indicate a read error. The chain joins TRBV2 to TRBJ2-7, with 8 bases fitting TRBD2. The CDR3 sequence is 15 residues long. CDR1 and CDR2 (germline): SNHLY, FYNNEI. The CDR3 region has the DNA TGTGCCAGCAGTGTATCACTAGCGGTATCCTATGAGCAGTACTTC. It yields the protein CASSVSLAVSYEQYF.

The table lists this clonotype with many counts. The chain combines TRBV7-9 with TRBJ1-2; unclear D gene. This CDR3 spans 13 amino acids. In germline, CDR1 is SEHNR, CDR2 FQNEAQ (reference sequence). The V gene lost 2 bases and the J gene lost 12 bases, with 16 bases spanning the gap. This chain's CDR3 is CASSLFGLAADTF. CDR3 in DNA: TGTGCCAGCAGCTTATTTGGGTTGGCAGCTGACACCTTC.

The chain joins TRBV6-1 to TRBJ2-3; possible D gene TRBD1, 6 bases. This CDR3 is 14 amino acids long. Trimming stripped 3 bases from V and 1 base from J, with 8 bases between. Per germline, CDR1 MNHNS and CDR2 SASEGT. CDR3 DNA: TGTGCCAGCAGTGACCAGGGGCGCACAGATACGCAGTATTTT. Amino acids: CASSDQGRTDTQYF.

The chain employs TRBV9 and TRBJ2-5; 13 nucleotides align to TRBD2. The CDR3 runs to 17 residues. Trimming took 0 bases from V and 6 from J; bases not matched to a gene: 8. Germline values: CDR1 SGDLS, CDR2 YYNGEE. The chain's CDR3 is CASSVGGLAGVHQTQYF. As DNA, the CDR3 is TGTGCCAGCAGCGTAGGAGGACTAGCGGGAGTTCACCAGACCCAGTACTTC.

CDR3 nucleotides: TGTGCCAGCAGGGCCGGACAGGGGGCCTATGGCTACACCTTC. Its translation: CASRAGQGAYGYTF. The V and J genes are TRBV6-2 or TRBV6-3 and TRBJ1-2, with TRBD1 identical over 11 bases. The CDR3 sequence is 14 residues long. The germline gives CDR1 MNHEY, CDR2 SVGEGT. V trimming: 6 bases; J trimming: 4 bases; junction bases outside the gene matches: 4.

This clonotype has at least ten counts. J is TRBJ1-1 and V is TRBV6-5, with D uncertain. Germline V gene data show CDR1 as MNHEY and CDR2 as SVGAGI. CDR3 length equals 15 residues. V lost 1 base and J lost 0, with 9 bases in between. For the CDR3, the DNA is TGTGCCAGCAGTTACTTTCAGAAATTGAACACTGAAGCTTTCTTT. It yields the protein CASSYFQKLNTEAFF.

Regarding this clonotype: This may be a read error: a much more frequent sequence differs by one nucleotide. This rearrangement joins TRBV29-1 to TRBJ1-1; no clear D gene. Per germline, CDR1 SQVTM and CDR2 ANQGSEA. The CDR3 is made up of 12 amino acids. V was cut by 6 bases and J by 6 bases, with 14 bases left in between. The CDR3, as DNA: TGCAGCGTCGGAGACACCCCATCTGAAGCTTTCTTT. Translated, it gives CSVGDTPSEAFF.

Ten or more counts support this clonotype. The rearrangement joins TRBV10-2 to TRBJ1-4; 10 nucleotides align to TRBD1. V trimming: 3 bases; J trimming: 6 bases; junction bases outside the gene matches: 4. CDR3 size: 15 residues. Germline CDR1 WSHSY, CDR2 SAAADI. In DNA, the CDR3 is TGCGCCAGCAGTGACCTCGGGACAGGGGATGAAAAACTGTTTTTT. Its protein is CASSDLGTGDEKLFF.

This clonotype was found many times. The chain recombines TRBV27 with TRBJ2-2; D gene unclear. Per the germline V gene, CDR1 is MNHEY and CDR2 is SMNVEV (reference sequence). The CDR3 loop spans 13 amino acids. Trimming stripped 3 bases from V and 7 bases from J, with 9 bases between. Here the CDR3 DNA reads TGTGCCAGCAGTTTTATTTTTGGCGGGGAGCTGTTTTTT. Translation gives CASSFIFGGELFF.

In this sample, this clonotype turned up many times. The chain is built from TRBV7-3 and TRBJ2-5; 11 bases align to TRBD2. V was clipped by 5 bases and J by 7 bases; unmatched bases: 9. The germline CDR1 and CDR2 sequences are SGHTA and FQGTGA. The CDR3 length is 15 residues. As DNA, the CDR3 is TGTGCCAGCAGCCCCCTAGCGGGAGGTTTAGGGACCCAGTACTTC. It is translated as CASSPLAGGLGTQYF.

This clonotype has more than one count but fewer than ten. This CDR3 reads CASSHGTGDFTGELFF. CDR3 bases: TGCGCCAGCAGCCATGGGACAGGGGATTTCACCGGGGAGCTGTTTTTT. V is TRBV4-3 and J is TRBJ2-2; 10 bases are shared with TRBD1. The CDR3 contains 16 residues. Per the germline V gene, CDR1 is LGHNA and CDR2 is YSLEER. Losses at the gene ends were 3 bases for V and 4 bases for J; bases not matched to a gene: 5.

This chain joins TRBV19 and TRBJ2-6; D not certain. This CDR3 spans 13 amino acids. Germline assignment: CDR1 LNHDA and CDR2 SQIVND (reference sequence). V shed 8 bases and J shed 1 base, with 6 bases lying between them. The CDR3 DNA reads as TGTGCCAGTGCCGATTCTGGGGCCAACGTCCTGACTTTC. This gives the protein CASADSGANVLTF. The full variable domain, completed using reference TRBV19 and TRBJ2-6, is DGGITQSPKYLFRKEGQNVTLSCEQNLNHDAMYWYRQDPGQGLRLIYYSQIVNDFQKGDIAEGYSVSREKKESFPLTVTSAQKNPTAFYLCASADSGANVLTFGAGSRLTVL.

The chain joins TRBV20-1 to TRBJ1-1; no definite D call. The germline V and J ends were trimmed by 0 bases and 6 bases, with 14 bases remaining between them. The germline V gene encodes CDR1 DFQATT and CDR2 SNEGSKA (reference sequence). The CDR3 contains 14 residues. CDR3 loop: CSAREPTFYAEAFF. For the CDR3, the DNA is TGCAGTGCTAGAGAGCCTACATTTTATGCTGAAGCTTTCTTT.

In this sample, this clonotype turned up many times. V gene TRBV27 combines with J gene TRBJ2-1; 9 bases are shared with TRBD1. The CDR3 length is 16 residues. With V trimmed by 5 bases and J by 8 bases, 13 bases remained unmatched. Germline assignment: CDR1 MNHEY and CDR2 SMNVEV (reference sequence). Here the CDR3 reads CASSQFRTGEADEQFF. The CDR3 region has the DNA TGTGCCAGCAGTCAATTTCGGACAGGGGAGGCGGATGAGCAGTTCTTC.

This clonotype was counted ten times or more. V is TRBV28 and J is TRBJ1-2; D gene unclear. Germline V gene data show CDR1 as MDHEN and CDR2 as SYDVKM. The CDR3 loop spans 13 amino acids. V was trimmed by 7 bases and J by 7 bases, leaving 16 bases between them. CDR3 region: CASTFLSGPGYTF. The CDR3 DNA sequence: TGTGCCAGCACCTTTCTGTCCGGACCTGGCTACACCTTC.

This clonotype showed up many times. The chain uses TRBV12-5 and TRBJ2-1, with D unclear. This CDR3 region has 12 residues. Per germline, CDR1 LGHNT and CDR2 FRNRAP. Trimming took 5 bases from V and 5 from J, leaving 7 bases between them. Written as DNA, the CDR3 is TGTGCTAGTGGTCTGTGGGACAATGAGCAGTTCTTC. Protein sequence: CASGLWDNEQFF.

The table lists this clonotype with many counts. The chain has TRBV18 and TRBJ1-2, with TRBD1 as a possible D gene (6 bases). The length of the CDR3 is 15 residues. CDR1 and CDR2 (germline): KGHSH, LQKENI. V was trimmed by 8 bases and J by 5 bases, leaving 21 bases between them. CDR3 coding DNA: TGTGCCAGCGGACCTATACAGGGAGGCGTATATGGCTACACCTTC. Its translation: CASGPIQGGVYGYTF.

The rearrangement links TRBV4-1 to TRBJ2-1, with 16 bases identical to TRBD2. The CDR3 length is 18 residues. Germline trimming cut 1 base from V and 3 bases from J; bases unmatched to any gene: 3. Germline values: CDR1 MGHRA, CDR2 YSYEKL. CDR3 residues: CASSQVGLAGGDYNEQFF. In DNA, the CDR3 is TGCGCCAGCAGCCAAGTGGGACTAGCGGGAGGGGACTACAATGAGCAGTTCTTC.

This clonotype showed up many times. The chain joins TRBV6-2 or TRBV6-3 to TRBJ1-6; D is possibly TRBD1 (6 bases). This CDR3 is 15 amino acids long. V dropped 0 bases and J dropped 6 bases, with 9 bases sitting between them. CDR1 and CDR2 from the germline V gene are MNHEY and SVGEGT. This CDR3 reads CASSYSRRGNSPLHF. The CDR3 coding sequence is TGTGCCAGCAGTTACTCGCGCAGGGGTAATTCACCCCTCCACTTT.

The table lists this clonotype with many counts. This chain connects TRBV4-1 to TRBJ1-2; D gene uncertain. Trimming pared 3 bases from V and 2 bases from J, leaving 13 bases between. CDR1 is MGHRA and CDR2 is YSYEKL in the germline V gene. The CDR3 is 15 residues long. This chain's CDR3 is CASSHPQSINYGYTF. CDR3 nucleotide sequence: TGCGCCAGCAGCCATCCCCAAAGTATCAACTATGGCTACACCTTC.

There are a few counts of this clonotype. Since the CDR3 does not end with the conserved phenylalanine or tryptophan, this likely comes from a read error. The rearrangement uses TRBV7-9 and TRBJ1-2, with D maybe TRBD1 (6 bases). Germline V CDR1 and CDR2: SEHNR, FQNEAQ (reference sequence). V was clipped by 3 bases and J by 2 bases, with 7 bases between them. The CDR3 totals 13 residues. The CDR3 protein is CASSFGQNYGYTL. CDR3 coding DNA: TGTGCCAGCAGCTTCGGACAGAACTATGGCTACACCTTG.

The chain is built from TRBV14 and TRBJ2-1; 9 nucleotides align to TRBD2. With 1 base clipped from V and 0 bases from J, the junction kept 13 bases outside the gene matches. The CDR3 totals 20 residues. In germline, CDR1 is SGHDN, CDR2 FVKESK. CDR3: CASSQVPSGDIKSSYNEQFF. The CDR3 DNA sequence: TGTGCCAGCAGCCAAGTCCCTAGCGGGGACATTAAGAGCTCCTACAATGAGCAGTTCTTC.

This clonotype was recorded a few times. The chain joins TRBV7-2 to TRBJ2-3; the D is unclear. The V gene lost 1 base and the J gene lost 15 bases, with 14 bases spanning the gap. There are 12 residues in the CDR3. CDR1 SGHTA and CDR2 FQGNSA come from the germline V gene. The CDR3 DNA reads TGTGCCAGCAGCTTAGATTTCGTGCAGAATTATTTT. Its protein is CASSLDFVQNYF.

Only one count was recorded for this clonotype. A much larger clone lies one base from this, so it may be a read error. The missing conserved phenylalanine or tryptophan at the end of this CDR3 makes a read error likely. The chain carries TRBV19 and TRBJ2-7, with 8 bases identical to TRBD2. V lost 3 bases and J lost 5; bases outside the gene matches: 15. Germline CDR1 and CDR2: LNHDA and SQIVND (reference sequence). The CDR3 extends over 17 amino acids. The CDR3 region is CASSMSGLQRGSDEQYS. CDR3 nucleotides: TGTGCCAGTAGTATGTCGGGTCTACAGCGGGGGTCGGACGAGCAGTACTCC.

This clonotype was seen ten or more times. The chain recombines TRBV24-1 with TRBJ2-2; 9 nucleotides align to TRBD2. The CDR3 has 23 amino acids. Germline lookup yields CDR1 KGHDR and CDR2 SFDVKD. J gave up 3 bases and V 7 bases, and 29 bases lay outside the gene matches. The CDR3, as DNA: TGTGCCACCAGCGCCTCCAGGGGGGGTTTGGATCGGCGGGAGGGCCAAGACACCGGGGAGCTGTTTTTT. Translating it yields CATSASRGGLDRREGQDTGELFF.